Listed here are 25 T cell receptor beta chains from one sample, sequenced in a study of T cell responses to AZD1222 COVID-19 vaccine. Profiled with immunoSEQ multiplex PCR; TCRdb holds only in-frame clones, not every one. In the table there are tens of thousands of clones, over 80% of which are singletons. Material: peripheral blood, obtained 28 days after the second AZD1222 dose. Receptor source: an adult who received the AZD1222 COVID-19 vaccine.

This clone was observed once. CDR3 loop: CASSQMTGRRNEQFF. In nucleotides, the CDR3 is TGTGCCAGCAGCCAGATGACAGGGCGTAGGAATGAGCAGTTCTTC. V is TRBV3-1 (or the pseudogene TRBV3-2) and J is TRBJ2-1; TRBD1 agrees at 7 bases. The V gene end was trimmed by 3 bases and the J gene end by 7 bases; junction bases not matched to a gene: 9. CDR3 length: 15 residues. Per germline, CDR1 LGHDT and CDR2 YNNKEL (reference sequence).

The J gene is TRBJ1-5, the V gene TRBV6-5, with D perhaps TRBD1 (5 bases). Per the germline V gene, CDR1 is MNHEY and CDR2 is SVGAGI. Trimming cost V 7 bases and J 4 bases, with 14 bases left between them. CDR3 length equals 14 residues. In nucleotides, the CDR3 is TGTGCCAGCATGTCAGGGAAGGGAAATCAGCCCCAGCATTTT. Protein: CASMSGKGNQPQHF.

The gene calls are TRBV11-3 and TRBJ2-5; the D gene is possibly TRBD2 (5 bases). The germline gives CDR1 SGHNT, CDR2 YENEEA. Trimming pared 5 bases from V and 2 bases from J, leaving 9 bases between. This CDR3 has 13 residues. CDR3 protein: CASSRSGQETQYF. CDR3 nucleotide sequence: TGTGCCAGCAGCCGGAGCGGACAAGAGACCCAGTACTTC.

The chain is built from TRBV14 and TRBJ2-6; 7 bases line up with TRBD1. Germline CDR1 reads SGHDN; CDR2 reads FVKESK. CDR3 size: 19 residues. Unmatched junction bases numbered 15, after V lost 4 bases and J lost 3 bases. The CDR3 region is CASSRILQGPQGGANVLTF. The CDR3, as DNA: TGTGCCAGCAGCCGGATCCTACAGGGGCCCCAAGGTGGGGCCAACGTCCTGACTTTC. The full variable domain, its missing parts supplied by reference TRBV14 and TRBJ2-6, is EAGVTQFPSHSVIEKGQTVTLRCDPISGHDNLYWYRRVMGKEIKFLLHFVKESKQDESGMPNNRFLAERTGGTYSTLKVQPAELEDSGVYFCASSRILQGPQGGANVLTFGAGSRLTVL.

In DNA, the CDR3 is TGTGCCAGCGGCCGGGACAACAGCGCAGATACGCAGTATTTT. It specifies CASGRDNSADTQYF. The chain recombines TRBV5-4 with TRBJ2-3; TRBD1 is a possible D gene (6 bases). In germline, CDR1 is SGHNT, CDR2 YYREEE (reference sequence). This CDR3 is built from 14 residues. Between the trimmed V and J ends, which lost 7 bases and 4 bases, there was a span of 16 bases.

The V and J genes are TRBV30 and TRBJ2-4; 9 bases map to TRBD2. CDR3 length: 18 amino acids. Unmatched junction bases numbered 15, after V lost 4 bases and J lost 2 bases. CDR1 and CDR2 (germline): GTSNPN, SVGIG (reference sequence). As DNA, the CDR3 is TGTGCCTGGACCTCTCGGGGTGGCGGGAGGGCCCCCAAAAACATTCAGTACTTC. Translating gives CAWTSRGGGRAPKNIQYF.

CDR3 protein: CASSPLHRGKGQETQYF. The CDR3 DNA reads as TGTGCCAGTAGTCCCCTCCACCGGGGAAAGGGCCAAGAGACCCAGTACTTC. This chain connects TRBV19 to TRBJ2-5; possible D gene TRBD2, 5 bases. In germline, CDR1 is LNHDA, CDR2 SQIVND (reference sequence). The CDR3 runs 17 residues. Trimming removed 5 bases at V and 1 base at J, with 20 bases between.

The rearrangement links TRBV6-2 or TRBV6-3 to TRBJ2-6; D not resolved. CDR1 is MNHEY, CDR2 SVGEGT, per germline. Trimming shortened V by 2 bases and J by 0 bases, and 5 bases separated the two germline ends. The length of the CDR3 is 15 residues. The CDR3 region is CASSYGGSGANVLTF. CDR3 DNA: TGTGCCAGCAGTTACGGTGGCTCTGGGGCCAACGTCCTGACTTTC.

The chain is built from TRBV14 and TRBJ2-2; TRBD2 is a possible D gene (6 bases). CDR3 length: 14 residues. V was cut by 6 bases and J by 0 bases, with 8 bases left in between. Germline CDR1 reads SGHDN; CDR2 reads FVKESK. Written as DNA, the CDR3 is TGTGCCAGCAGGCGCGGGACGAACACCGGGGAGCTGTTTTTT. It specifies CASRRGTNTGELFF.

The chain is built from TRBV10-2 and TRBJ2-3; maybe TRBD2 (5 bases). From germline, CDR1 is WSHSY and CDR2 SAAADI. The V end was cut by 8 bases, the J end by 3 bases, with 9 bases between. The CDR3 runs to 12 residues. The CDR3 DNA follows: TGCGCCAGCGGTGGGAGTACAGATACGCAGTATTTT. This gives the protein CASGGSTDTQYF.

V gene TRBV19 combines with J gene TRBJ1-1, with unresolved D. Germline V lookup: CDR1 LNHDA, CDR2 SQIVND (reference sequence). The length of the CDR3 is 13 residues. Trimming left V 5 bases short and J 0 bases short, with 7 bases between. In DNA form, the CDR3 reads TGTGCCAGTAGTGCGCGAATGAACACTGAAGCTTTCTTT. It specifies CASSARMNTEAFF.

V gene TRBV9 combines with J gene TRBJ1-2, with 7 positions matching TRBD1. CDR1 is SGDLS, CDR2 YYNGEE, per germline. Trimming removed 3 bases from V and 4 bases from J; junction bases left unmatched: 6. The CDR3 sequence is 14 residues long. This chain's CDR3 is CASSEQGSGYGYTF. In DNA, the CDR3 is TGTGCCAGCAGCGAACAGGGGAGTGGCTATGGCTACACCTTC.

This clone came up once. The CDR3 spells CASSYQGRGNGELFF. CDR3 in DNA: TGTGCCAGCAGTTACCAAGGCAGGGGTAACGGGGAGCTGTTTTTT. This sequence joins TRBV6-5 and TRBJ2-2; a possible D gene is TRBD1 (6 bases). Trimming pared 2 bases from V and 7 bases from J, leaving 14 bases between. The CDR3 length is 15 residues. Germline lookup yields CDR1 MNHEY and CDR2 SVGAGI.

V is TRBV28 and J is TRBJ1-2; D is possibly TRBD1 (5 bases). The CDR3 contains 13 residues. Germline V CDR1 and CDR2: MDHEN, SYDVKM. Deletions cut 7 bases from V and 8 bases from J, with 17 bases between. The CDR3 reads CASTDDRSKGYTF. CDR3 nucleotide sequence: TGTGCCAGCACCGATGACAGATCGAAGGGCTACACCTTC.

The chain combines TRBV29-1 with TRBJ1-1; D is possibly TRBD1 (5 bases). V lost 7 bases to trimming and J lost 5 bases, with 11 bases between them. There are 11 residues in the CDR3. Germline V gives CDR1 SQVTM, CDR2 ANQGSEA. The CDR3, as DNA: TGCAGCGCTTACGGGGGTACTGAAGCTTTCTTT. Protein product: CSAYGGTEAFF.

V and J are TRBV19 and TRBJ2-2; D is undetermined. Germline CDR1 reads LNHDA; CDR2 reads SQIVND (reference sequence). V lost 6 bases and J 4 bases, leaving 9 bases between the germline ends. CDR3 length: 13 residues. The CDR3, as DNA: TGTGCCAGTAGCCTTCCCCCCACCGGGGAGCTGTTTTTT. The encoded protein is CASSLPPTGELFF. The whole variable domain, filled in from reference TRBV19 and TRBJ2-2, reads DGGITQSPKYLFRKEGQNVTLSCEQNLNHDAMYWYRQDPGQGLRLIYYSQIVNDFQKGDIAEGYSVSREKKESFPLTVTSAQKNPTAFYLCASSLPPTGELFFGEGSRLTVL.

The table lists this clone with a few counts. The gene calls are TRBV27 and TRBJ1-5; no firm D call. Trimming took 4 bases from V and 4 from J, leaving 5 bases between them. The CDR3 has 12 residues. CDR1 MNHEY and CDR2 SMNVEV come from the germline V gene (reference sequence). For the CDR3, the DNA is TGTGCCAGCAGTTCGGTTAATCAGCCCCAGCATTTT. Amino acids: CASSSVNQPQHF.

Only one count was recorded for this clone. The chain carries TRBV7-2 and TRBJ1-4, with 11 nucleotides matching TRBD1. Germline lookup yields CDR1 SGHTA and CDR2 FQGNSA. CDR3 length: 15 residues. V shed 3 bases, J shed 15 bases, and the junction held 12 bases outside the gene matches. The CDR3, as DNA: TGTGCCAGCAGCTTCGCCGGGACAGGGGGACGGGGGGTGTTTTTT. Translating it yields CASSFAGTGGRGVFF. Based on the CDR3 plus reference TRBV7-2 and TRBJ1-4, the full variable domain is GAGVSQSPSNKVTEKGKDVELRCDPISGHTALYWYRQSLGQGLEFLIYFQGNSAPDKSGLPSDRFSAERTGGSVSTLTIQRTQQEDSAVYLCASSFAGTGGRGVFFGSGTQLSVL.

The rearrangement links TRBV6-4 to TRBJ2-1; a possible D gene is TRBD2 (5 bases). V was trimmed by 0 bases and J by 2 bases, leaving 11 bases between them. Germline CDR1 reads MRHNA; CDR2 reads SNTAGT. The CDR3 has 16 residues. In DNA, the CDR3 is TGTGCCAGCAGTGACTCGGGCGGGTTCCCCTACAATGAGCAGTTCTTC. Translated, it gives CASSDSGGFPYNEQFF.

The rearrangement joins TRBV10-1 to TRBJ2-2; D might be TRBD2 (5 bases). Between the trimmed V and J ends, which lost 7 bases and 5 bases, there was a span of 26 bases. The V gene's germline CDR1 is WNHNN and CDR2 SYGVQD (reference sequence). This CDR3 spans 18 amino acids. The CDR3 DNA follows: TGCGCCAGCATCCGAATCAAAAGGGCCAGCGGACGTACCGGGGAGCTGTTTTTT. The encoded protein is CASIRIKRASGRTGELFF.

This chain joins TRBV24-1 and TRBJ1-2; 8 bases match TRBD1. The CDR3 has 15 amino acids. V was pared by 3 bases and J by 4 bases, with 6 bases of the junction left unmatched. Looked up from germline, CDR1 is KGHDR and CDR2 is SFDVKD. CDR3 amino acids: CATSDPGQGSYGYTF. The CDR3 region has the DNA TGTGCCACCAGTGATCCAGGACAGGGCAGCTATGGCTACACCTTC.

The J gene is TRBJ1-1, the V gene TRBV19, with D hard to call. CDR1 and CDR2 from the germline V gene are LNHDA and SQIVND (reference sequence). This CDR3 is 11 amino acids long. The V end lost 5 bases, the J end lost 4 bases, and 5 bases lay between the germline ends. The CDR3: CASSLGTEAFF. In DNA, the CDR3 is TGTGCCAGTAGTTTAGGCACTGAAGCTTTCTTT.

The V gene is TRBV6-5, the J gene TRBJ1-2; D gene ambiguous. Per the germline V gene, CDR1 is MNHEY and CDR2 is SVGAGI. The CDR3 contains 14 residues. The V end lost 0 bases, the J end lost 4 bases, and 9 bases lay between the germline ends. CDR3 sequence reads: CASSYSGSLYGYTF. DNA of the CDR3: TGTGCCAGCAGTTACTCCGGCAGCCTCTATGGCTACACCTTC.

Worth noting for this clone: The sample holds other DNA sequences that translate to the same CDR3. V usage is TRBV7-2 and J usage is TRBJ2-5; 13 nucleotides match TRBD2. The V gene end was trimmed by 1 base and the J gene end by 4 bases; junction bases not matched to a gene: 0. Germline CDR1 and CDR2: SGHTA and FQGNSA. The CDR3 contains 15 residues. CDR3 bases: TGTGCCAGCAGCTTAGGACTAGCGGGAGGAGAGACCCAGTACTTC. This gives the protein CASSLGLAGGETQYF. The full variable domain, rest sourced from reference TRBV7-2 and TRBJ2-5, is GAGVSQSPSNKVTEKGKDVELRCDPISGHTALYWYRQSLGQGLEFLIYFQGNSAPDKSGLPSDRFSAERTGGSVSTLTIQRTQQEDSAVYLCASSLGLAGGETQYFGPGTRLLVL.

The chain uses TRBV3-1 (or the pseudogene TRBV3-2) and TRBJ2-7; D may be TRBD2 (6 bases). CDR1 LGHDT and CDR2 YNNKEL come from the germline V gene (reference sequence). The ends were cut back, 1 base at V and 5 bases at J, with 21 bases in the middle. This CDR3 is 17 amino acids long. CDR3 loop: CASSQAEARGGPNEQYF. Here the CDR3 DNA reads TGTGCCAGCAGCCAAGCCGAAGCGCGAGGAGGGCCGAACGAGCAGTACTTC.